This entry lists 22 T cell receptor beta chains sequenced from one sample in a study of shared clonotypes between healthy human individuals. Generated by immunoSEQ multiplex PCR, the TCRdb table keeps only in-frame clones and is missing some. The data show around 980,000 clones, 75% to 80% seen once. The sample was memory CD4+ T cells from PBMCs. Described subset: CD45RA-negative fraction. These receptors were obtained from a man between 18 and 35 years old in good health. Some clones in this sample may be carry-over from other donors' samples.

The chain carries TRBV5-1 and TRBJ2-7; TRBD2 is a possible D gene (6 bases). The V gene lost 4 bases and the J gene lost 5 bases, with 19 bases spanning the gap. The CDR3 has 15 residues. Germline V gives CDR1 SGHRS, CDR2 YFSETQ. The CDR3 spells CASSQGLPGTHEQYF. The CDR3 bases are TGCGCCAGCAGCCAAGGACTACCCGGGACCCACGAGCAGTACTTC.

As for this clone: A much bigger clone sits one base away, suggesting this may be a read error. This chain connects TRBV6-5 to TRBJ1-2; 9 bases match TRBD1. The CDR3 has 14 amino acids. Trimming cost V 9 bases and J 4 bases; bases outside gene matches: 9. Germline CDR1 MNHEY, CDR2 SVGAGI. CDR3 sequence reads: CARARDRAPYGYTF. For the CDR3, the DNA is TGTGCCAGAGCCCGGGACAGGGCTCCCTATGGCTACACCTTC.

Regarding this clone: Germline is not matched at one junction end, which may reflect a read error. The CDR3 region is CASSAGTSLNF. The CDR3 DNA sequence: TGTGCCAGCAGCGCAGGGACTAGCCTTAACTTC. This chain links TRBV6-5 with TRBJ2-5, with 9 bases that match TRBD2. The CDR3 sequence is 11 residues long. Germline V gene sequence: CDR1 MNHEY, CDR2 SVGAGI.

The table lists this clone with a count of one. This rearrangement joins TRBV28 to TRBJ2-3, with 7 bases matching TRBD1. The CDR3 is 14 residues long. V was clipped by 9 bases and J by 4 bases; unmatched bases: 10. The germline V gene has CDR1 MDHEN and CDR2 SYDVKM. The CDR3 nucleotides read TGTGCCAGTGAGACAGGGACACTGGCAGATACGCAGTATTTT. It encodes CASETGTLADTQYF.

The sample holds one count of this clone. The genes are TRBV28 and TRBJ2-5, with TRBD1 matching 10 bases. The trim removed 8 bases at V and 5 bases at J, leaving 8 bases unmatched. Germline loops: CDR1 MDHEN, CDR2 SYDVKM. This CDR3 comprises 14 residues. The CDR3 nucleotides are TGTGCCAGCCAGACAGGGGGCCGGGTGGAGACCCAGTACTTC. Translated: CASQTGGRVETQYF.

The CDR3 reads CAWSVGTGQYF. The CDR3 nucleotides are TGTGCCTGGAGTGTAGGGACAGGGCAGTACTTC. The chain recombines TRBV30 with TRBJ2-5; 9 nucleotides agree with TRBD1. Germline assignment: CDR1 GTSNPN and CDR2 SVGIG (reference sequence). V was clipped by 0 bases and J by 11 bases; unmatched bases: 1. This CDR3 has 11 amino acids.

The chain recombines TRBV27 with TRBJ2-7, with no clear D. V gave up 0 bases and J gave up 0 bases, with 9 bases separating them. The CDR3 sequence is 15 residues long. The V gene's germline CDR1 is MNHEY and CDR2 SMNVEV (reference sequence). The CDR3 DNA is TGTGCCAGCAGTTTATCGTCTTGGGGCTCCTACGAGCAGTACTTC. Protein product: CASSLSSWGSYEQYF.

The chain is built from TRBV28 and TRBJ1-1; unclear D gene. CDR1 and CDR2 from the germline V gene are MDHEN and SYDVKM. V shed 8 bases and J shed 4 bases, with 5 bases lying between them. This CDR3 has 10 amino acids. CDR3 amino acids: CASWGTEAFF. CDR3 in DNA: TGTGCCAGCTGGGGCACTGAAGCTTTCTTT.

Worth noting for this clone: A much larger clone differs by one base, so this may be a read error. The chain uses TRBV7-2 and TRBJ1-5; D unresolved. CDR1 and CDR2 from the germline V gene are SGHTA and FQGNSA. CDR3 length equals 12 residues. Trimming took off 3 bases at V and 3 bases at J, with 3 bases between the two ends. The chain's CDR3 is CASSFNNQPQHF. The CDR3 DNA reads TGTGCCAGCAGCTTCAACAATCAGCCCCAGCATTTT.

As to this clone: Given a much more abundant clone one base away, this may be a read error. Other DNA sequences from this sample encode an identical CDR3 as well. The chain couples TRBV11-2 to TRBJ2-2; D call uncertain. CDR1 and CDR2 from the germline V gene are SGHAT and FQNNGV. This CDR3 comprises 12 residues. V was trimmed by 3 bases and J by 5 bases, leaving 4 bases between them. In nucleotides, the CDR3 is TGTGCCAGCAGCTTTGGGACCGGGGAGCTGTTTTTT. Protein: CASSFGTGELFF.

The CDR3 region is CASTRGDSSYNEQFF. The CDR3 DNA follows: TGTGCCAGCACCCGGGGAGACAGTTCCTACAATGAGCAGTTCTTC. V and J are TRBV5-5 and TRBJ2-1; perhaps D is TRBD1 or TRBD2 (5 bases each). Germline CDR1 and CDR2: SGHKS and YYEKEE (reference sequence). The germline V and J ends were trimmed by 6 bases and 1 base, with 14 bases remaining between them. The CDR3 covers 15 residues.

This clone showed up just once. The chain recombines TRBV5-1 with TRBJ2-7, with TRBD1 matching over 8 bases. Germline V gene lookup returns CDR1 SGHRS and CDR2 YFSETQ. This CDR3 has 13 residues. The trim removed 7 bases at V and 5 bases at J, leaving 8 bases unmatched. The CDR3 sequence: CASSGQGLHEQYF. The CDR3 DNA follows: TGCGCCAGCTCAGGACAGGGCCTCCACGAGCAGTACTTC.

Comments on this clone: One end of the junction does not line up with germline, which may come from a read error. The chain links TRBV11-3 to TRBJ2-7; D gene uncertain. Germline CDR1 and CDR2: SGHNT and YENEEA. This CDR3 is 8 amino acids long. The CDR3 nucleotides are TGTGCCAGCACCCCTGTCGCCTTC. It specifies CASTPVAF.

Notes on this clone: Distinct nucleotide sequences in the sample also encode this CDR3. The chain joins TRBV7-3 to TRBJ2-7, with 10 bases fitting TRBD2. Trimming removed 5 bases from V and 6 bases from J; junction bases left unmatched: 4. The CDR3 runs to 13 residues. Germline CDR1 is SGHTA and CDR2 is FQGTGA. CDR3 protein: CASSLAGEGEQYF. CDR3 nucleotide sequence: TGTGCCAGCAGCCTAGCGGGAGAAGGCGAGCAGTACTTC.

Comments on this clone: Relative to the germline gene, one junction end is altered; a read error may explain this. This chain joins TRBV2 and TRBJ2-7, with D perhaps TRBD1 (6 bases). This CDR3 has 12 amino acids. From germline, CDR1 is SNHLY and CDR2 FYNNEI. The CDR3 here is CASYSGFSGHNF. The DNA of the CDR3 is TGTGCCAGCTATTCTGGTTTCTCGGGACACAACTTC.

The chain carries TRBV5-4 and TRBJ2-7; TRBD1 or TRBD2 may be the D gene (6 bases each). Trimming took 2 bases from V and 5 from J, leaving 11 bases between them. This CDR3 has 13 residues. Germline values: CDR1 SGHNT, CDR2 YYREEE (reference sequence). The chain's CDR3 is CASSLQGGHEQYF. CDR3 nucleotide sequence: TGTGCCAGCAGCTTACAGGGAGGCCACGAGCAGTACTTC.

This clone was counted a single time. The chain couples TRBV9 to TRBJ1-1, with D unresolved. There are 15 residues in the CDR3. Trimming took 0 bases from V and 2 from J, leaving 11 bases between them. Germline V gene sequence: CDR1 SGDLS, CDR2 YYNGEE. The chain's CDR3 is CASSVEGFPNTEAFF. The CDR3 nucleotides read TGTGCCAGCAGCGTAGAAGGGTTTCCCAACACTGAAGCTTTCTTT.

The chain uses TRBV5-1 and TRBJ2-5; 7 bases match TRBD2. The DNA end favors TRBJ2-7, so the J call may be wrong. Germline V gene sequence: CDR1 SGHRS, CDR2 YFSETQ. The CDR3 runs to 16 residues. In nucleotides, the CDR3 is TGCGCCAGCAGCTTGACCCTAGCGGAACAAGGCTACGAGCAGTACTTC. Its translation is CASSLTLAEQGYEQYF.

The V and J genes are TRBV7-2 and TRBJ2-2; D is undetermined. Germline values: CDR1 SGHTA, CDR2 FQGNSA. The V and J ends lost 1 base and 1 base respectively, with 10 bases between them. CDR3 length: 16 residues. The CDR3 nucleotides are TGTGCCAGCAGCTTAGTTTCTAGAAGGAACACCGGGGAGCTGTTTTTT. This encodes CASSLVSRRNTGELFF.

CDR3 sequence (DNA): TGTGCCAGCAGTTCCCCGAGGGGCTACCCTGGCAATCAGCCCCAGCATTTT. Amino acids: CASSSPRGYPGNQPQHF. The rearrangement joins TRBV28 to TRBJ1-5, with TRBD1 as a possible D gene (5 bases). Trimming removed 4 bases from V and 2 bases from J, with 18 bases in between. This CDR3 is built from 17 residues. CDR1 and CDR2 (germline): MDHEN, SYDVKM.

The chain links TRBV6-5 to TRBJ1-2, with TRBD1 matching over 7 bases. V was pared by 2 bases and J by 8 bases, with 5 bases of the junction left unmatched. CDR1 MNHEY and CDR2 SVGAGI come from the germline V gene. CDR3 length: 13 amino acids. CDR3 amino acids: CASSYDRVKGYTF. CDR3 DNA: TGTGCCAGCAGTTACGACAGGGTAAAGGGCTACACCTTC.

The CDR3 DNA follows: TGTGCCACCAGCAGAGATATACTAGCGGGATACGAGCAGTACTTC. This encodes CATSRDILAGYEQYF. The gene calls are TRBV15 and TRBJ2-7, with 10 bases lining up with TRBD2. The germline gives CDR1 LNHNV, CDR2 YYDKDF (reference sequence). This CDR3 has 15 residues. J gave up 4 bases and V 0 bases, and 3 bases lay outside the gene matches.